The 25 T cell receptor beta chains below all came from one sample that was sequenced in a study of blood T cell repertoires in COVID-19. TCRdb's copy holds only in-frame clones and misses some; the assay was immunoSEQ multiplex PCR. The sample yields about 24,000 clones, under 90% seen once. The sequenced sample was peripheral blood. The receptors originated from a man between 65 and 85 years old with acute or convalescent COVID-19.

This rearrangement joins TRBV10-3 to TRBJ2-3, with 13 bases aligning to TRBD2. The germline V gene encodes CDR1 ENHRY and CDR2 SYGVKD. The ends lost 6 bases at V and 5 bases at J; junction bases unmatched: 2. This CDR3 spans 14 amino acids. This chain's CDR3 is CAIRGLAGIDTQYF. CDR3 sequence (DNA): TGTGCCATCAGGGGACTAGCGGGGATAGATACGCAGTATTTT.

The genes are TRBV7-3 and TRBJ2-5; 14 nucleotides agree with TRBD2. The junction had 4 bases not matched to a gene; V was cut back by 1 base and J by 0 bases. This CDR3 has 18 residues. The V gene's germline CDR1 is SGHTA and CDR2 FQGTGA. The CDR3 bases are TGTGCCAGCAGCTTAAGGACTAGCGGGGGGCCCGACCAAGAGACCCAGTACTTC. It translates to CASSLRTSGGPDQETQYF.

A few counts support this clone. Here the CDR3 reads CASSVSGSSYEQYF. CDR3 DNA sequence: TGTGCCAGCAGTGTAAGCGGGAGCTCCTACGAGCAGTACTTC. The chain links TRBV25-1 to TRBJ2-7, with TRBD2 identical over 8 bases. V shed 4 bases and J 0 bases; nucleotides not matched to a gene: 2. From germline, CDR1 is MGHDK and CDR2 SYGVNS. CDR3 length: 14 residues.

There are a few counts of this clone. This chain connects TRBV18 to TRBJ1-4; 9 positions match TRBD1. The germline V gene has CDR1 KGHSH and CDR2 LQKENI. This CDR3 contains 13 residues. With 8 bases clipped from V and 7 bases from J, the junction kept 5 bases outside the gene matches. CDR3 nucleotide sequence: TGTGCCAGCCAAGACAGGGGGTCTGAAAAACTGTTTTTT. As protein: CASQDRGSEKLFF.

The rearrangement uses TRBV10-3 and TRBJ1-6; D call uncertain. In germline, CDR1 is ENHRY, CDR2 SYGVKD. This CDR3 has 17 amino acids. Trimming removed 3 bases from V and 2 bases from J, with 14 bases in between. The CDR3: CAISDGGIGTYNSPLHF. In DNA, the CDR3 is TGTGCCATCAGTGATGGAGGGATTGGAACCTATAATTCACCCCTCCACTTT.

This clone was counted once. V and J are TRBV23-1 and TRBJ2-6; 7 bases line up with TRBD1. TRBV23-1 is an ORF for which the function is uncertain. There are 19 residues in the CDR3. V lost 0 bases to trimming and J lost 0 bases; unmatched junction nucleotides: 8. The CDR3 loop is CASSQSRVDRVSGANVLTF. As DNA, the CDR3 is TGCGCCAGCAGTCAATCGAGAGTTGACAGGGTCTCTGGGGCCAACGTCCTGACTTTC.

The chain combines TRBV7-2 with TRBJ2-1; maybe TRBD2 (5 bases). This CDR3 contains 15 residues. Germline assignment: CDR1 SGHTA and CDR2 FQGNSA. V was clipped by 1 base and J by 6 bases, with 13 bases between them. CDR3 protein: CASSLDPLARNEQFF. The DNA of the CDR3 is TGTGCCAGCAGCTTAGACCCCTTAGCGCGCAATGAGCAGTTCTTC.

Written as DNA, the CDR3 is TGTGCCAGCAGTTACTCTTCTAGCGGGGGCCTCCGGGAGCAGTACTTC. Encoded protein: CASSYSSSGGLREQYF. The rearrangement joins TRBV6-6 to TRBJ2-7; 10 nucleotides line up with TRBD2. Germline V gene data show CDR1 as MNHNY and CDR2 as SVGAGI (reference sequence). Trimming removed 0 bases from V and 7 bases from J; junction bases left unmatched: 9. The CDR3 runs 16 residues.

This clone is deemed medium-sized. DNA for the CDR3: TGTGCCAGCGAGGGTCGAAACACCGGGGAGCTGTTTTTT. This translates into CASEGRNTGELFF. V and J are TRBV9 and TRBJ2-2; weak D call: TRBD2 (5 bases). V shed 7 bases and J shed 2 bases, with 9 bases lying between them. Germline CDR1 and CDR2: SGDLS and YYNGEE. The CDR3 contains 13 residues.

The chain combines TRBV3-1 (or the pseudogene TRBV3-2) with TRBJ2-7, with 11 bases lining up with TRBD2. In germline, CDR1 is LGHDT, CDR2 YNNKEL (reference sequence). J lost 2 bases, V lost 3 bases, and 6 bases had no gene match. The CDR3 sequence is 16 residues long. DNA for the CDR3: TGTGCCAGCAGCCACGGCACTAGCGGGGGACCCTACGAGCAGTACTTC. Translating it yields CASSHGTSGGPYEQYF.

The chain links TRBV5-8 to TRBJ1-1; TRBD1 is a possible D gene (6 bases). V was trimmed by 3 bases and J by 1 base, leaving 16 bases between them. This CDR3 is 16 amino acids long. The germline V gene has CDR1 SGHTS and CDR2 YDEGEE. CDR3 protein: CASSSYTGFGNTEAFF. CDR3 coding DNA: TGTGCCAGCAGCTCATATACAGGGTTCGGGAACACTGAAGCTTTCTTT.

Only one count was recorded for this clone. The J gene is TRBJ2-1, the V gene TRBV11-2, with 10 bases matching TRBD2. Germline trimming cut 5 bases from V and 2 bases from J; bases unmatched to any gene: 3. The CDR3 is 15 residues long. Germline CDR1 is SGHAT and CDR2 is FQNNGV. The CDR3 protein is CASSQGLAAYNEQFF. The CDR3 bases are TGTGCCAGCAGCCAAGGACTAGCGGCCTACAATGAGCAGTTCTTC.

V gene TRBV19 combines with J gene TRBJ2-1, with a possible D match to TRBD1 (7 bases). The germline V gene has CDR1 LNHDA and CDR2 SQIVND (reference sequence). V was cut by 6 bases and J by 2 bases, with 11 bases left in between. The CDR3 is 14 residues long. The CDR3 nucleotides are TGTGCCAGTAGGAGCAGGGGGGCCTACAATGAGCAGTTCTTC. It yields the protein CASRSRGAYNEQFF.

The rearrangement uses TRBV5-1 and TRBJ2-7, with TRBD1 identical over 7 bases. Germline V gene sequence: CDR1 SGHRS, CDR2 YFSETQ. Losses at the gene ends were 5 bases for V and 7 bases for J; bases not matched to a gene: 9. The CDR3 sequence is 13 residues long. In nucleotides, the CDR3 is TGCGCCAGCAGAAATGACAGGGTTGGGGAGCAGTACTTC. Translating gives CASRNDRVGEQYF. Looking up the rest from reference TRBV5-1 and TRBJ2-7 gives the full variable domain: KAGVTQTPRYLIKTRGQQVTLSCSPISGHRSVSWYQQTPGQGLQFLFEYFSETQRNKGNFPGRFSGRQFSNSRSEMNVSTLELGDSALYLCASRNDRVGEQYFGPGTRLTVT.

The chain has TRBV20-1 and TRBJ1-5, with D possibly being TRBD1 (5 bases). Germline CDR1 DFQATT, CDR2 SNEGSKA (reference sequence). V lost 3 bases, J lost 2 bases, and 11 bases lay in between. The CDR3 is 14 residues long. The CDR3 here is CSASPGDGNQPQHF. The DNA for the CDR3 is TGCAGTGCTAGTCCGGGGGATGGCAATCAGCCCCAGCATTTT.

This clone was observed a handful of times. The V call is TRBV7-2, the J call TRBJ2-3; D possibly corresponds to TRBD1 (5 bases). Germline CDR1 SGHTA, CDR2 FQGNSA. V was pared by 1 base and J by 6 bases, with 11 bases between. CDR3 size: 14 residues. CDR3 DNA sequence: TGTGCCAGCAGCTTAGTCAGAAAGGGGGATACGCAGTATTTT. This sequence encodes CASSLVRKGDTQYF.

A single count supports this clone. CDR3: CASSYSGDTQYF. CDR3 DNA: TGCGCCAGCAGCTATTCAGGAGATACGCAGTATTTT. The V call is TRBV5-1, the J call TRBJ2-3; D gene uncertain. This CDR3 comprises 12 residues. V lost 3 bases to trimming and J lost 5 bases, with 7 bases between them. Germline V gene data show CDR1 as SGHRS and CDR2 as YFSETQ.

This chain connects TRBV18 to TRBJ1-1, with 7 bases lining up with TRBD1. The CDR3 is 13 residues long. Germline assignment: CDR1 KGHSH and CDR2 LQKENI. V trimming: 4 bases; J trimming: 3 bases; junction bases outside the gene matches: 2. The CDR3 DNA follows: TGTGCCAGCTCACGGCAGGGGGACACTGAAGCTTTCTTT. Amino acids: CASSRQGDTEAFF.

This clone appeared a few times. CDR3 sequence: CASSPPPGQGRFDEQFF. In DNA, the CDR3 is TGCGCCAGCAGCCCCCCCCCAGGCCAGGGGCGGTTCGATGAGCAGTTCTTC. The chain joins TRBV4-1 to TRBJ2-1, with D tentatively TRBD1 (6 bases). The V end lost 4 bases, the J end lost 8 bases, and 24 bases lay between the germline ends. The CDR3 runs to 17 residues. Germline values: CDR1 MGHRA, CDR2 YSYEKL.

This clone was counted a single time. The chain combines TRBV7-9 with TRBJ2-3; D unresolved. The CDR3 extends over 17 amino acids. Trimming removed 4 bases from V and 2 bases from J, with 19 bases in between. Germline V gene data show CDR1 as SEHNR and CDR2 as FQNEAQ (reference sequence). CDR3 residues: CASSSQQQPLITDTQYF. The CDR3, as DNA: TGTGCCAGCAGCTCACAACAGCAACCTTTAATCACAGATACGCAGTATTTT.

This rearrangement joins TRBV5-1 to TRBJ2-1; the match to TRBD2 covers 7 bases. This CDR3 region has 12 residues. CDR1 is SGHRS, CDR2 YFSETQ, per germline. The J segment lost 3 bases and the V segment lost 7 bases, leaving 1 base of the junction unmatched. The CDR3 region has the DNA TGCGCCAGCGGGAGGGACTACAATGAGCAGTTCTTC. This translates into CASGRDYNEQFF.

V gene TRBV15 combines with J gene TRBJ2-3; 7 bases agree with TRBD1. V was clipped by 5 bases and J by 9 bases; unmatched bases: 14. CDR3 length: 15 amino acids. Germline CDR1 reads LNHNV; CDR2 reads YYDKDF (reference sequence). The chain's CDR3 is CATSRPGQARKTQYF. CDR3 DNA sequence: TGTGCCACCAGCCGACCCGGACAGGCCCGAAAGACGCAGTATTTT.

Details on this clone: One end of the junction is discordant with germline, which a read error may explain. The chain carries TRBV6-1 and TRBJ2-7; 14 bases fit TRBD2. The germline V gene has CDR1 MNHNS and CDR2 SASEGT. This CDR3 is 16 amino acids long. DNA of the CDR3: TGTGCCAGCAGGGAAGTCGGACTAGCGGGAGGCTACGAGCAGTACTTC. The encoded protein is CASREVGLAGGYEQYF.

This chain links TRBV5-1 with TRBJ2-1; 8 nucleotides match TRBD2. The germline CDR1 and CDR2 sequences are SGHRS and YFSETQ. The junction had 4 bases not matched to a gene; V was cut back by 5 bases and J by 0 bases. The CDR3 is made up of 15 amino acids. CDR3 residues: CASRESGSSYNEQFF. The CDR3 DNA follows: TGCGCCAGCAGGGAGAGCGGGAGCTCCTACAATGAGCAGTTCTTC.

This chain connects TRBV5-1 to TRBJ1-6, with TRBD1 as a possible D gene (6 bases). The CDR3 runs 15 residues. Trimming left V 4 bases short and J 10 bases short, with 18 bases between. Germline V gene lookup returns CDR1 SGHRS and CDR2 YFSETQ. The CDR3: CASSPLGQSESPLHF. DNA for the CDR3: TGCGCCAGCAGCCCCCTAGGACAGTCGGAGTCACCCCTCCACTTT.